The 9 T cell receptor beta chains reported below all come from one sample, sequenced in a study of beta chain features in type 1 diabetes (dated by TCRdb to 2017 to 2018). On the study overall, not on this receptor specifically: In all four CD4+ subsets, TCRB CDR3 length was moderately but significantly shorter in type 1 diabetes patients.

The library relied on the immunoSEQ multiplex PCR assay. The entire amount of isolated RNA was reverse transcribed using the High Capacity cDNA Reverse Transcription Kit, so the sequenced TCRB transcripts were expressed ones. TCRdb's version of the immuneACCESS table is confined to in-frame rearrangements and falls short of the full clone set. An unresolved V gene accounts for under half of the shortfall where checked; the remainder is of unknown origin. This sample comprises some 44,000 clones, approximately 68% of them detected only once. The ten biggest clones cover more than 2% of the sample. The antigens these receptors bind are not known. The specimen sequenced was Tregs from blood. The sample's cell subset or site label is to be understood as: regulatory CD4+ T cells. These receptor sequences come from a woman younger than 35 with type 1 diabetes.

The J gene is TRBJ2-7, the V gene TRBV6-5; tentative D call: TRBD1 (5 bases). CDR3 length: 13 residues. The V gene lost 8 bases and the J gene lost 3 bases, with 14 bases spanning the gap. CDR1 and CDR2 (germline): MNHEY, SVGAGI. The CDR3 DNA reads TGTGCCAGCTCGCCCGTGACAGTCTACGAGCAGTACTTC. Translating gives CASSPVTVYEQYF.

The table lists this clone with a few counts. The chain links TRBV9 to TRBJ1-2; 8 bases agree with TRBD1. From germline, CDR1 is SGDLS and CDR2 YYNGEE. This CDR3 has 13 residues. J gave up 9 bases and V 0 bases, and 4 bases lay outside the gene matches. Here the CDR3 reads CASSVGGTGRYTF. The CDR3 nucleotides are TGTGCCAGCAGCGTAGGGGGGACAGGACGCTACACCTTC.

The chain is built from TRBV4-2 and TRBJ2-1; 7 nucleotides line up with TRBD2. The CDR3 totals 14 residues. V trimming: 1 base; J trimming: 7 bases; junction bases outside the gene matches: 4. Germline CDR1 LGHNA, CDR2 YNFKEQ. The CDR3 protein is CASSQGMGGNEQFF. In DNA form, the CDR3 reads TGTGCCAGCAGCCAAGGAATGGGAGGGAATGAGCAGTTCTTC.

The V call is TRBV6-6, the J call TRBJ2-1, with 7 bases identical to TRBD2. This CDR3 has 15 amino acids. Germline V gene data show CDR1 as MNHNY and CDR2 as SVGAGI (reference sequence). Trimming cost V 2 bases and J 8 bases; bases outside gene matches: 9. CDR3 residues: CASSYRGSFGHEQFF. The CDR3, as DNA: TGTGCCAGCAGTTACCGCGGGAGCTTCGGACATGAGCAGTTCTTC.

This clone was observed a handful of times. The V and J genes are TRBV11-1 and TRBJ1-2; no firm D call. Per germline, CDR1 SGHAT and CDR2 FQDESV (reference sequence). The CDR3 extends over 13 amino acids. The V and J ends lost 5 bases and 7 bases respectively, with 14 bases between them. The CDR3 loop reads CASSPGPRVGYTF. The CDR3 nucleotides are TGTGCCAGCAGCCCCGGTCCTAGAGTTGGCTACACCTTC.

V is TRBV30 and J is TRBJ2-3, with D possibly being TRBD2 (6 bases). This CDR3 spans 12 amino acids. Trimming removed 1 base at V and 4 bases at J, with 6 bases between. The germline CDR1 and CDR2 sequences are GTSNPN and SVGIG (reference sequence). The CDR3: CAWSGLADTQYF. DNA of the CDR3: TGTGCCTGGAGTGGACTAGCAGATACGCAGTATTTT.

V and J are TRBV5-1 and TRBJ2-7; the D is unclear. Germline values: CDR1 SGHRS, CDR2 YFSETQ. The germline V and J ends were trimmed by 3 bases and 6 bases, with 13 bases remaining between them. The length of the CDR3 is 13 residues. The CDR3 is CASSSLTRSEQYF. The DNA of the CDR3 is TGCGCCAGCAGCTCGCTAACCCGGTCCGAGCAGTACTTC.

This chain joins TRBV5-1 and TRBJ2-1; 7 bases agree with TRBD1. The J segment lost 3 bases and the V segment lost 4 bases, leaving 4 bases of the junction unmatched. CDR1 and CDR2 from the germline V gene are SGHRS and YFSETQ. This CDR3 comprises 14 residues. The CDR3 loop is CASSRGQHYNEQFF. CDR3 sequence (DNA): TGCGCCAGCAGCAGGGGACAGCACTACAATGAGCAGTTCTTC. Based on the CDR3 plus reference TRBV5-1 and TRBJ2-1, the full variable domain is KAGVTQTPRYLIKTRGQQVTLSCSPISGHRSVSWYQQTPGQGLQFLFEYFSETQRNKGNFPGRFSGRQFSNSRSEMNVSTLELGDSALYLCASSRGQHYNEQFFGPGTRLTVL.

The chain couples TRBV9 to TRBJ2-1; D ambiguous. The CDR3 contains 15 residues. CDR1 SGDLS and CDR2 YYNGEE come from the germline V gene. Between the trimmed V and J ends, which lost 5 bases and 5 bases, there was a span of 17 bases. The DNA of the CDR3 is TGTGCCAGCAGTTACGACCTTGGAGCGAACAATGAGCAGTTCTTC. Amino acids: CASSYDLGANNEQFF. The full variable domain, in which reference TRBV9 and TRBJ2-1 provide the parts outside the CDR3, is DSGVTQTPKHLITATGQRVTLRCSPRSGDLSVYWYQQSLDQGLQFLIQYYNGEERAKGNILERFSAQQFPDLHSELNLSSLELGDSALYFCASSYDLGANNEQFFGPGTRLTVL.